This paragraph covers one TCR beta chain sequence. Its antigen is undetermined. The entry originates in a study of cytomegalovirus exposure and HLA in healthy donors. Study-wide results and limits: About 180 TCR beta chains were listed as cytomegalovirus-associated.

Repertoires were generated with immunoSEQ multiplex PCR, while TCRdb's copy carries only in-frame clones and drops some. The sample holds more than 95,000 clones; around 94% are singletons and the top ten take approximately 1.3%. Germline CDR1 and CDR2: LGHNT and FRNRAP. CDR3 length: 14 residues. The V gene end was trimmed by 7 bases and the J gene end by 1 base; junction bases not matched to a gene: 6. Sample: PBMCs. The V and J genes are TRBV12-5 and TRBJ1-2; 7 positions agree with TRBD1. This TCR was recovered from a woman younger than 35 in good health and CMV-seronegative. This CDR3 reads CASVPDRLNYGYTF. In DNA, the CDR3 is TGTGCTAGTGTCCCGGACAGGCTTAACTATGGCTACACCTTC.